These T cell receptor beta chains were read from a single sample in a study of regulatory T cells in long-lasting Graves disease. TCRdb redid the calling of the multiplex PCR reads with MiXCR, one entry per CDR3 protein. The data contain 300,000 to 450,000 distinct CDR3 sequences, roughly a sixth of them singletons. The sample here was peripheral blood mononuclear cells (PBMCs), taken at new diagnosis, from a patient treated with antithyroid drugs. Source of these receptors: a female donor with Graves disease. Both conserved end residues are part of each CDR3. The order of the fields is CDR3 protein, CDR3 DNA, D gene, V gene, clone size, J gene. D genes are given only for firm matches. Some rows have no size entry. The others give once, few or many, or a class for an expanded clone.

cdr3_aa: CASSNRGIYGYTF
cdr3_nt: TGTGCCAGCAGCAACAGGGGGATCTATGGCTACACCTTC
d_call: TRBD1
v_call: TRBV7-9
clone_size: many
j_call: TRBJ1-2

cdr3_aa: CASIIGVSEAFF
cdr3_nt: TGTGCCAGCATTATAGGGGTTTCTGAAGCTTTCTTT
d_call: .
v_call: TRBV2
clone_size: many
j_call: TRBJ1-1

cdr3_aa: CASSTPSGRTYSGANVLTF
cdr3_nt: TGTGCCAGCAGCACTCCTAGCGGGAGAACCTACTCTGGGGCCAACGTCCTGACTTTC
d_call: TRBD2
v_call: TRBV7-2
clone_size: few
j_call: TRBJ2-6

cdr3_aa: CASSAVSGEITGELFF
cdr3_nt: TGTGCCAGCAGCGCAGTATCAGGGGAGATCACCGGGGAGCTGTTTTTT
d_call: .
v_call: TRBV9
clone_size: many
j_call: TRBJ2-2

cdr3_aa: CASSQFGYEQYF
cdr3_nt: TGCGCCAGCAGCCAATTTGGTTACGAGCAGTACTTC
d_call: .
v_call: TRBV4-1
clone_size: .
j_call: TRBJ2-7

cdr3_aa: CASSYSRDQPQHF
cdr3_nt: TGTGCCAGCAGTTACTCCAGGGATCAGCCCCAGCATTTT
d_call: .
v_call: TRBV6-5
clone_size: many
j_call: TRBJ1-5

cdr3_aa: CASSARDGELFF
cdr3_nt: TGTGCCAGCAGCGCGCGGGACGGGGAGCTGTTTTTT
d_call: .
v_call: TRBV9
clone_size: few
j_call: TRBJ2-2

cdr3_aa: CASRYRDRGTDTQYF
cdr3_nt: TGTGCCAGCAGGTACCGGGACAGGGGTACAGATACGCAGTATTTT
d_call: TRBD1
v_call: TRBV2
clone_size: .
j_call: TRBJ2-3

cdr3_aa: CASSLSNSPSGNTIYF
cdr3_nt: TGTGCCAGCAGTTTATCTAACAGTCCCTCTGGAAACACCATATATTTT
d_call: .
v_call: TRBV12-3/TRBV12-4
clone_size: .
j_call: TRBJ1-3

cdr3_aa: CASSSIYDRGKGEQSF
cdr3_nt: TGCGCCAGCAGCTCCATATATGACAGGGGCAAAGGGGAACAGTCCTTC
d_call: TRBD1
v_call: TRBV5-1
clone_size: .
j_call: TRBJ2-1

cdr3_aa: CASSVDQGQTHTEAFF
cdr3_nt: TGTGCCAGTAGTGTAGATCAGGGACAGACACACACTGAAGCTTTCTTT
d_call: TRBD1
v_call: TRBV19
clone_size: .
j_call: TRBJ1-1

cdr3_aa: CASSLVTNEQFF
cdr3_nt: TGTGCCAGCAGCTTAGTGACAAACGAGCAGTTCTTC
d_call: .
v_call: TRBV7-2
clone_size: many
j_call: TRBJ2-1

cdr3_aa: CATSDARTSGGLYNEQFF
cdr3_nt: TGTGCCACCAGTGATGCGCGGACTAGCGGGGGGCTCTACAATGAGCAGTTCTTC
d_call: TRBD2
v_call: TRBV24-1
clone_size: few
j_call: TRBJ2-1

cdr3_aa: CSVGGPGLAGETQYF
cdr3_nt: TGCAGCGTTGGAGGACCGGGACTAGCGGGAGAGACCCAGTACTTC
d_call: TRBD2
v_call: TRBV29-1
clone_size: many
j_call: TRBJ2-5